These 7 T cell receptor beta chains originate from one sample sequenced in a study of blood T cell repertoires in COVID-19. The protocol was immunoSEQ multiplex PCR, while the TCRdb copy is restricted to in-frame clones and leaves out a portion. The table records 150,000 or so clones, about 80% of them present only once. Sequenced material: PBMCs or T cells enriched from blood (not recorded which). These receptors all stem from a man aged 50 to 59 who had recovered from COVID-19.

The V gene is TRBV7-9, the J gene TRBJ2-3, with D possibly being TRBD2 (6 bases). This CDR3 has 15 residues. CDR1 is SEHNR and CDR2 is FQNEAQ in the germline V gene (reference sequence). Trimming removed 5 bases from V and 4 bases from J, with 16 bases in between. The CDR3 region is CASSLYGGSADTQYF. The CDR3 nucleotides read TGTGCCAGCAGCCTATACGGGGGATCGGCAGATACGCAGTATTTT.

V and J are TRBV29-1 and TRBJ2-3, with TRBD1 identical over 8 bases. Germline V gene lookup returns CDR1 SQVTM and CDR2 ANQGSEA. V lost 1 base and J lost 2; bases outside the gene matches: 5. The CDR3 contains 15 residues. The CDR3 nucleotides read TGCAGCGTTGAAGGGAGGGACAGGTTCACAGATACGCAGTATTTT. Translating it yields CSVEGRDRFTDTQYF.

This clone occurred once. The rearrangement joins TRBV7-8 to TRBJ2-7; 9 bases line up with TRBD1. From germline, CDR1 is SGHVS and CDR2 FQNEAQ. The junction had 3 bases not matched to a gene; V was cut back by 4 bases and J by 2 bases. The CDR3 has 14 residues. CDR3 residues: CASSSQGAPYEQYF. For the CDR3, the DNA is TGTGCCAGCAGCTCACAGGGGGCGCCCTACGAGCAGTACTTC.

This clone occurred a few times. The chain recombines TRBV19 with TRBJ2-2; unclear D gene. Trimming shortened V by 3 bases and J by 4 bases, and 9 bases separated the two germline ends. The V gene's germline CDR1 is LNHDA and CDR2 SQIVND (reference sequence). CDR3 length: 14 residues. CDR3 residues: CASSISPSTGELFF. CDR3 coding DNA: TGTGCCAGTAGTATTTCTCCCTCCACCGGGGAGCTGTTTTTT.

This rearrangement joins TRBV7-8 to TRBJ2-1; 15 nucleotides agree with TRBD2. V trimming: 5 bases; J trimming: 0 bases; junction bases outside the gene matches: 11. Per germline, CDR1 SGHVS and CDR2 FQNEAQ. CDR3 size: 20 residues. The CDR3 sequence: CASSGKGLAGGLVSYNEQFF. CDR3 sequence (DNA): TGTGCCAGCAGCGGGAAGGGACTAGCGGGGGGCCTGGTCTCCTACAATGAGCAGTTCTTC.

The chain joins TRBV6-1 to TRBJ1-1; tentatively, D is TRBD1 (6 bases). The CDR3 is 16 residues long. Trimming took off 4 bases at V and 2 bases at J, with 17 bases between the two ends. Per the germline V gene, CDR1 is MNHNS and CDR2 is SASEGT. CDR3 residues: CASSGVRGLINTEAFF. CDR3 nucleotides: TGTGCCAGCAGTGGTGTCAGGGGCCTGATCAACACTGAAGCTTTCTTT.

V usage is TRBV19 and J usage is TRBJ1-5, with a possible D match to TRBD1 (6 bases). V was shortened by 8 bases and J by 2 bases, with 16 bases between the two germline ends. The CDR3 totals 15 residues. Germline CDR1 is LNHDA and CDR2 is SQIVND (reference sequence). CDR3 residues: CASLKQGQRNQPQHF. The CDR3 coding sequence is TGTGCCAGTCTAAAACAGGGTCAGCGCAATCAGCCCCAGCATTTT.